A single sample gave rise to the 26 T cell receptor beta chains below, sequenced in a study of blood T cells in healthy people across ages. With a J-beta primer mix and a sample-barcoded 5' primer, a second PCR ran about 7 to 11 cycles. TCRdb independently ran MiXCR on the 5' RACE reads; one entry per CDR3 protein. Of roughly 1,300,000 distinct CDR3 sequences in the sample, approximately 63% were seen once. Source material: blood. The receptor set was obtained from a man in his late teens or twenties in good health.

This chain links TRBV28 with TRBJ2-2; TRBD1 matches 7 bases. The germline CDR1 and CDR2 sequences are MDHEN and SYDVKM. This CDR3 has 17 amino acids. With 5 bases clipped from V and 4 bases from J, the junction kept 13 bases outside the gene matches. The CDR3 sequence: CASSRYIWTGRTGELFF. DNA of the CDR3: TGTGCCAGCAGTCGATACATCTGGACAGGTCGCACCGGGGAGCTGTTTTTT.

The V gene is TRBV29-1, the J gene TRBJ2-3; tentative D call: TRBD2 (6 bases). Germline CDR1 is SQVTM and CDR2 is ANQGSEA. Deletions cut 6 bases from V and 5 bases from J, with 21 bases between. The CDR3 consists of 15 residues. The CDR3 DNA reads as TGCAGCGTGGGCCGGGGACGGGAGCCAGGAGATACGCAGTATTTT. It translates to CSVGRGREPGDTQYF.

Written as DNA, the CDR3 is TGTGCCAGCAGTGAGGCCAACCTCTCTGGGGCCAACGTCCTGACTTTC. Its translation is CASSEANLSGANVLTF. The chain joins TRBV25-1 to TRBJ2-6; D unclear. Trimming stripped 3 bases from V and 0 bases from J, with 9 bases between. Germline V gene sequence: CDR1 MGHDK, CDR2 SYGVNS. This CDR3 has 16 residues. Full variable domain (outside the CDR3, taken from reference TRBV25-1 and TRBJ2-6): EADIYQTPRYLVIGTGKKITLECSQTMGHDKMYWYQQDPGMELHLIHYSYGVNSTEKGDLSSESTVSRIRTEHFPLTLESARPSHTSQYLCASSEANLSGANVLTFGAGSRLTVL.

This clonotype was detected only a few times. The chain carries TRBV4-1 and TRBJ2-4, with 7 bases lining up with TRBD2. Germline-derived CDR1 and CDR2 are MGHRA and YSYEKL. The CDR3 is 18 amino acids. V shed 1 base and J 1 base; nucleotides not matched to a gene: 10. The CDR3 sequence is CASSQGVSAGAAKNIQYF. The CDR3 nucleotides are TGCGCCAGCAGCCAAGGCGTTTCGGCGGGAGCTGCCAAAAACATTCAGTACTTC.

The V call is TRBV9, the J call TRBJ1-2; D call uncertain. This CDR3 spans 15 amino acids. Germline V gene lookup returns CDR1 SGDLS and CDR2 YYNGEE. V lost 0 bases to trimming and J lost 0 bases, with 9 bases between them. CDR3 nucleotides: TGTGCCAGCAGCGTAGGAACTGGTTCTAACTATGGCTACACCTTC. It specifies CASSVGTGSNYGYTF.

The chain carries TRBV12-3 or TRBV12-4 and TRBJ1-5; D may be TRBD1 (6 bases). This CDR3 is 12 amino acids long. Trimming shortened V by 4 bases and J by 8 bases, and 9 bases separated the two germline ends. The chain's CDR3 is CASSSRQEPQHF. The CDR3 coding sequence is TGTGCCAGCAGTTCGCGACAGGAGCCCCAGCATTTT.

This sequence joins TRBV29-1 and TRBJ2-7; D may be TRBD1 (5 bases). V lost 4 bases and J 7 bases, leaving 26 bases between the germline ends. Germline V lookup: CDR1 SQVTM, CDR2 ANQGSEA. The CDR3 extends over 16 amino acids. The CDR3 DNA reads TGCAGCGTTGTTGGGTCCGTAGGACAAGGTGTAAGTGAGCAGTACTTC. Its protein is CSVVGSVGQGVSEQYF.

This clonotype has a handful of counts. This sequence joins TRBV4-3 and TRBJ2-7; weak D call: TRBD1 (5 bases). The CDR3 sequence is 14 residues long. Trimming removed 0 bases from V and 3 bases from J, with 9 bases in between. Germline assignment: CDR1 LGHNA and CDR2 YSLEER. Here the CDR3 reads CASSQDRQIYEQYF. The CDR3 bases are TGCGCCAGCAGCCAAGATAGACAGATCTACGAGCAGTACTTC.

The chain joins TRBV4-1 to TRBJ2-6; tentatively, D is TRBD2 (6 bases). V gave up 8 bases and J gave up 0 bases, with 8 bases separating them. The germline V gene has CDR1 MGHRA and CDR2 YSYEKL. This CDR3 has 14 amino acids. The CDR3 DNA follows: TGCGCCAGCGGGGGGATCTCTGGGGCCAACGTCCTGACTTTC. It yields the protein CASGGISGANVLTF.

The J gene is TRBJ1-1, the V gene TRBV19; D uncertain. CDR1 LNHDA and CDR2 SQIVND come from the germline V gene (reference sequence). Trimming removed 10 bases at V and 0 bases at J, with 9 bases between. The CDR3 has 12 residues. This CDR3 reads CATATLNTEAFF. The CDR3 coding sequence is TGTGCCACAGCGACCCTGAACACTGAAGCTTTCTTT.

V gene TRBV4-2 combines with J gene TRBJ2-1; the D gene is possibly TRBD1 (6 bases). V lost 0 bases to trimming and J lost 3 bases, with 15 bases between them. This CDR3 region has 17 residues. Per germline, CDR1 LGHNA and CDR2 YNFKEQ. This CDR3 is CASSQDQATGVYNEQFF. In DNA, the CDR3 is TGTGCCAGCAGCCAAGATCAAGCGACAGGCGTCTACAATGAGCAGTTCTTC.

This clonotype has just a few counts. The chain is built from TRBV28 and TRBJ2-7; D gene uncertain. The CDR3 totals 12 residues. Between the trimmed V and J ends, which lost 2 bases and 3 bases, there was a span of 5 bases. Germline V gives CDR1 MDHEN, CDR2 SYDVKM. The CDR3 bases are TGTGCCAGCAGTTTACCCTTCTACGAGCAGTACTTC. Protein sequence: CASSLPFYEQYF.

This clonotype was observed a handful of times. The gene calls are TRBV19 and TRBJ2-6; D tentatively fits TRBD1 or TRBD2 (6 bases each). Trimming pared 4 bases from V and 5 bases from J, leaving 18 bases between. Germline V CDR1 and CDR2: LNHDA, SQIVND (reference sequence). The CDR3 covers 17 residues. The CDR3 nucleotides are TGTGCCAGTAGTAAGTGGAGGGACATCCAGCGGGCCAACGTCCTGACTTTC. Its translation is CASSKWRDIQRANVLTF.

The chain joins TRBV7-9 to TRBJ1-2; D not resolved. V was trimmed by 5 bases and J by 4 bases, leaving 17 bases between them. The CDR3 is 15 residues long. Per the germline V gene, CDR1 is SEHNR and CDR2 is FQNEAQ (reference sequence). CDR3 amino acids: CASSQEDGLGYGYTF. CDR3 DNA sequence: TGTGCCAGCAGCCAAGAGGACGGCCTGGGCTATGGCTACACCTTC.

As concerns this clonotype: The CDR3 does not end in the conserved phenylalanine or tryptophan, so this is likely a read error. This sequence joins TRBV7-9 and TRBJ2-1; 7 positions match TRBD1. Trimming cost V 6 bases and J 4 bases; bases outside gene matches: 6. This CDR3 comprises 14 residues. CDR1 and CDR2 from the germline V gene are SEHNR and FQNEAQ (reference sequence). CDR3 residues: CASSTGVGYNEQFI. The CDR3 DNA reads as TGTGCCAGCAGTACAGGGGTTGGGTACAATGAGCAGTTCATC.

The J gene is TRBJ2-7, the V gene TRBV20-1, with 8 bases matching TRBD2. Germline V gene lookup returns CDR1 DFQATT and CDR2 SNEGSKA (reference sequence). Trimming removed 0 bases from V and 5 bases from J; junction bases left unmatched: 12. This CDR3 comprises 16 residues. The CDR3 coding sequence is TGCAGTGCTAGAGATAGGAGCGGGAGACCCCTCGACGAGCAGTACTTC. Its protein is CSARDRSGRPLDEQYF.

V gene TRBV11-2 combines with J gene TRBJ2-4; possible D gene TRBD1, 6 bases. The J call may be in error: the DNA end matches TRBJ2-7 better. This CDR3 is 12 amino acids long. Germline CDR1 and CDR2: SGHAT and FQNNGV. CDR3: CASGYREYEQYF. The DNA for the CDR3 is TGTGCCAGCGGCTACAGGGAATACGAGCAGTACTTC.

The V and J genes are TRBV29-1 and TRBJ2-1, with D unclear. The CDR3 covers 10 residues. Germline assignment: CDR1 SQVTM and CDR2 ANQGSEA. V was shortened by 4 bases and J by 10 bases, with 8 bases between the two germline ends. The CDR3 sequence: CSVGFREQFF. DNA of the CDR3: TGCAGCGTTGGGTTCCGGGAGCAGTTCTTC.

This CDR3 is CASSYSGGPGNTIYF. CDR3 sequence (DNA): TGTGCCAGCAGTTACTCGGGGGGTCCTGGAAACACCATATATTTT. The chain recombines TRBV6-6 with TRBJ1-3; possibly TRBD1 for D (5 bases). The ends were cut back, 0 bases at V and 2 bases at J, with 8 bases in the middle. The CDR3 length is 15 residues. Germline CDR1 and CDR2: MNHNY and SVGAGI (reference sequence).

The chain employs TRBV6-5 and TRBJ2-5; 10 nucleotides match TRBD2. CDR1 MNHEY and CDR2 SVGAGI come from the germline V gene. J lost 1 base, V lost 0 bases, and 8 bases had no gene match. The CDR3 contains 18 residues. CDR3 loop: CASSYSPSGSSLQETQYF. In nucleotides, the CDR3 is TGTGCCAGCAGTTACTCTCCTAGCGGGAGCTCCCTCCAAGAGACCCAGTACTTC.

This clonotype occurred a few times. This sequence joins TRBV7-9 and TRBJ2-2; D uncertain. Germline CDR1 is SEHNR and CDR2 is FQNEAQ (reference sequence). V lost 5 bases and J 3 bases, leaving 16 bases between the germline ends. The CDR3 consists of 16 residues. CDR3 in DNA: TGTGCCAGCAGCCTACCCGTGGGCGGATACACCGGGGAGCTGTTTTTT. It translates to CASSLPVGGYTGELFF.

The V and J genes are TRBV6-5 and TRBJ1-1; D is possibly TRBD1 (5 bases). The CDR3 is made up of 15 amino acids. Germline V lookup: CDR1 MNHEY, CDR2 SVGAGI. Trimming removed 0 bases at V and 3 bases at J, with 11 bases between. The CDR3 DNA follows: TGTGCCAGCAGTTACTCTCTCTGGGGGGACACTGAAGCTTTCTTT. Translating gives CASSYSLWGDTEAFF.

The J gene is TRBJ2-7, the V gene TRBV7-9; 11 bases map to TRBD2. The V gene's germline CDR1 is SEHNR and CDR2 FQNEAQ (reference sequence). The CDR3 has 17 residues. J was trimmed by 0 bases and V by 5 bases; bases with no gene match: 9. The CDR3 loop reads CASSPPLAGGLSYEQYF. CDR3 bases: TGTGCCAGCAGCCCACCTCTAGCGGGGGGTCTCTCCTACGAGCAGTACTTC.

V usage is TRBV27 and J usage is TRBJ2-1, with D uncertain. This CDR3 contains 13 residues. Trimming pared 6 bases from V and 6 bases from J, leaving 12 bases between. Germline CDR1 is MNHEY and CDR2 is SMNVEV (reference sequence). The CDR3 region has the DNA TGTGCCAGCAGAAAGGGCGGTAGCAATGAGCAGTTCTTC. Its translation: CASRKGGSNEQFF.

There are a few counts of this clonotype. The V and J genes are TRBV7-9 and TRBJ2-7, with D possibly being TRBD2 (6 bases). CDR1 is SEHNR, CDR2 FQNEAQ, per germline (reference sequence). This CDR3 has 16 amino acids. Trimming pared 4 bases from V and 3 bases from J, leaving 19 bases between. CDR3 protein: CASSSWDLSNLYEQYF. CDR3 bases: TGTGCCAGCAGCTCCTGGGACTTGTCGAACCTCTACGAGCAGTACTTC.

This chain joins TRBV2 and TRBJ2-7, with 7 bases aligning to TRBD2. This CDR3 spans 14 amino acids. The ends lost 10 bases at V and 7 bases at J; junction bases unmatched: 16. From germline, CDR1 is SNHLY and CDR2 FYNNEI. The DNA of the CDR3 is TGTGCCATCGGGACTAACCGCTCCTACAATGAGCAGTACTTC. Its protein product is CAIGTNRSYNEQYF.